The present T cell receptor (beta chain) was sequenced within a study of blood T cell repertoires in COVID-19. Study context: The United States, Italy and Spain provided the acute and convalescent COVID-19 samples. PBMCs, B-cell-depleted T cells, or T cells were the source of the cDNA or gDNA that made up the material.

How the authors handled the data: Estimation of nucleated cell counts relied on the amplification of reference gene primers. TCRdb keeps only in-frame clones here, not all; method: immunoSEQ multiplex PCR. V and J calls and clone size are given by that table; D and trimming were obtained from the DNA. The data hold roughly 81,000 clones, with around 88% observed a single time. CDR3 length: 14 amino acids. Germline trimming cut 5 bases from V and 6 bases from J; bases unmatched to any gene: 7. Per germline, CDR1 MNHEY and CDR2 SMNVEV (reference sequence). Sequenced sample: peripheral blood. The clonotype comes from a man older than 75 with active or convalescent COVID-19. J is TRBJ2-3 and V is TRBV27; 8 bases are shared with TRBD1. CDR3 nucleotide sequence: TGTGCCAGCAGTCCGGACAGGGCGTGGGATACGCAGTATTTT. Translation: CASSPDRAWDTQYF.